This is a list of T cell receptor beta chains from one sample in a study of T cell repertoires in ileal Crohn's disease. Profiled with immunoSEQ multiplex PCR; TCRdb holds only in-frame clones, not every one. This sample yields approximately 5,400 clones, of which roughly 82% are seen a single time; 20% to 25% belongs to the top ten. Specimen: ileal tissue. The receptors shown here come from an adult with Crohn's disease. The CDR3 runs from the conserved cysteine through the conserved F or W. Each record gives: J gene, clone size, V gene, D gene, CDR3 length, CDR3 protein, CDR3 DNA. D genes are given only for firm matches. A clone size is listed for some rows: how often the clone was seen (once, few, many), or a class if it is expanded.

TRBJ1-2 NA TRBV30 NA 14 CAWGRGTANYGYTF TGTGCCTGGGGGAGGGGGACGGCTAACTATGGCTACACCTTC
TRBJ1-5 NA TRBV2 NA 14 CASTRLNSNQPQHF TGTGCCAGCACCAGACTTAATAGCAATCAGCCCCAGCATTTT
TRBJ2-5 NA TRBV5-1 NA 14 CASSFSGGGETQYF TGCGCCAGCAGCTTTTCAGGGGGAGGAGAGACCCAGTACTTC
TRBJ1-5 NA TRBV19 NA 14 CASSLSNLNQPQHF TGTGCCAGTAGTCTTAGCAACTTAAATCAGCCCCAGCATTTT
TRBJ2-2 NA TRBV6-1 TRBD2 15 CASSDLAGGPGELFF TGTGCCAGCAGTGACCTAGCGGGGGGGCCCGGGGAGCTGTTTTTT
TRBJ2-1 NA TRBV9 NA 13 CASSVEVLSEQFF TGTGCCAGCAGCGTAGAGGTGCTTTCGGAGCAGTTCTTC
TRBJ1-6 NA TRBV5-6 NA 15 CASSSLTDSNSPLHF TGTGCCAGCAGCTCCCTAACGGACAGTAATTCACCCCTCCACTTT
TRBJ1-5 NA TRBV11-3 NA 15 CASSFRGWRYQPQHF TGTGCCAGCAGCTTCCGGGGTTGGAGGTATCAGCCCCAGCATTTT
TRBJ1-5 once TRBV6-6 TRBD1 16 CASSNRGQRRNQPQHF TGTGCCAGCAGTAACAGGGGACAGCGGAGGAATCAGCCCCAGCATTTT
TRBJ1-1 few TRBV11-2 NA 15 CASSLVGVSYTEAFF TGTGCCAGCAGCTTAGTGGGGGTTAGCTACACTGAAGCTTTCTTT
TRBJ2-6 NA TRBV5-8 NA 15 CASSPKDSGANVLTF TGTGCCAGCAGCCCAAAGGACTCTGGGGCCAACGTCCTGACTTTC
TRBJ2-7 few TRBV28 NA 14 CASSLASKSYEQYF TGTGCCAGCAGTTTAGCTAGTAAATCCTACGAGCAGTACTTC
TRBJ2-1 NA TRBV28 NA 11 CASSSPLGQFF TGTGCCAGCAGTTCCCCCCTTGGGCAGTTCTTC
TRBJ1-1 NA TRBV2 NA 18 CASSDLRGGYYMNTEAFF TGTGCCAGCAGTGACCTAAGGGGGGGGTATTACATGAACACTGAAGCTTTCTTT
TRBJ1-5 NA TRBV7-9 NA 14 CASSFGGLSQPQHF TGTGCCAGCAGCTTTGGAGGTTTGAGTCAGCCCCAGCATTTT
TRBJ2-7 once TRBV25-1 TRBD2 13 CASSQRGTYEQYF TGTGCCAGCAGTCAGCGGGGGACCTACGAGCAGTACTTC
TRBJ2-3 NA TRBV11-3 TRBD2 15 CASSPGGALTDTQYF TGTGCCAGCAGCCCCGGGGGGGCCCTCACAGATACGCAGTATTTT
TRBJ2-7 NA TRBV6-1 TRBD1 13 CASRETGDYEQYF TGTGCCAGCAGGGAGACAGGGGACTACGAGCAGTACTTC
TRBJ2-1 NA TRBV28 TRBD2 16 CASSYGLAGVPNEQFF TGTGCCAGCAGTTACGGACTAGCGGGAGTGCCGAATGAGCAGTTCTTC
TRBJ1-3 NA TRBV9 NA 14 CASSVADSGNTIYF TGTGCCAGCAGCGTAGCCGACTCTGGAAACACCATATATTTT
TRBJ2-3 NA TRBV15 TRBD1 14 CATSGDREADTQYF TGTGCCACCAGCGGAGACAGGGAAGCAGATACGCAGTATTTT
TRBJ1-1 few TRBV15 NA 14 CATSRDITNTEAFF TGTGCCACCAGCAGAGATATAACAAACACTGAAGCTTTCTTT